This TCR beta chain was profiled in a study of blood T cell repertoires in COVID-19. The CDR3 spans 14 residues. Germline V gene lookup returns CDR1 LNHDA and CDR2 SQIVND (reference sequence). Clones were read by immunoSEQ multiplex PCR, and TCRdb kept only the in-frame ones, dropping some. The sample holds about 49,000 clones, over 85% seen once. The sample comprised peripheral blood. The clonotype was recovered from a man between 60 and 75 years old with COVID-19, enrolled during active disease. This sequence joins TRBV19 and TRBJ1-4; a possible D gene is TRBD1 (6 bases). The CDR3 nucleotides are TGTGTCAGCCGGGACACACCAACTAATGAAAAACTGTTTTTT. As protein: CVSRDTPTNEKLFF.